Included here is one T cell receptor beta chain sequence, with context. What this receptor recognizes is not known. Base qualities are not at hand, and no much larger clone is one base apart. This sample was included in a study of T cell repertoires in cytomegalovirus infection (dated by TCRdb to between 2018 and 2021). Regarding the study in general: Alongside well-studied HLA-B-restricted epitopes, the peptide stimulations were aimed at recently identified HLA-C-restricted CMV epitopes, whose presentation resists viral immunomodulation. The HLA type of each donor mattered for the analysis, because public TCR beta signatures pointed to carriage of CMV infection along with the matching HLA type. Findings and caveats that apply to the study as a whole: Carriers of CMV infection plus the relevant HLA type were discriminated by the cumulative frequency of public TCR beta family members in the study cohort and in an independent roughly 380-donor cohort. The ex vivo response was dominated by HLA-C-restricted CMV-specific TCR beta clonotypes, which also provided the single most frequent clonotype in two of eight donors.

The listed sequencing device is Illumina HiSeq 1500. TCRdb's own reprocessing of the public reads used fastp at Q25 and MiXCR and kept productive beta chains. Rows matching on CDR3 protein sequence are summarized as one entry with the most common DNA and genes. The sample table records roughly 280,000 distinct CDR3 sequences; roughly a fifth of these occur just once. About 20% of the sample is held by the ten biggest clonotypes. From its cysteine to its phenylalanine, the CDR3 spans 20 amino acids. Just the 60-base CDR3 DNA is kept, in frame starting at base 1. The germline V gene specifies SGDLS as CDR1 and YYNGEE as CDR2. V is cut back by 0 bases and J by 2 bases, with 7 bases in the junction unmatched. The treatment or condition label corresponds to: in vitro stimulation with specific CMV peptide epitopes to enrich CMV-specific T cells.

Recombination connected TRBV9 to TRBJ2-6, and 14 junctional nucleotides match TRBD2. The TCR was taken from a human donor in good health (CMV status not recorded). Some clones in this sample may be carry-over from other donors' samples. The sample here was cultured PBMCs, taken from culture after CMV antigen stimulation. The CDR3 sequence is CASSVVGTSGSSPGANVLTF. The sequenced DNA: TGTGCCAGCAGCGTAGTGGGGACTAGCGGGAGTTCCCCTGGGGCCAACGTCCTGACTTTC.